These T cell receptor beta chains were read from a single sample in a study of patients and donors after allogeneic stem cell transplantation. TCRdb re-called the RT-PCR reads with MiXCR, one entry per CDR3 protein. Here the sample spans roughly 230,000 distinct CDR3 sequences, less than 15% being singletons. The sequenced material came from blood, either unsorted or a sorted T cell fraction (not recorded which). All receptors come from a human donor who was either an allogeneic HSCT recipient or a stem cell or donor lymphocyte infusion donor (not recorded which). It is not recorded whose cells these are; they may come from a transplant donor. The CDR3 runs from the conserved cysteine through the conserved F or W. D genes are given only for firm matches. Expanded clones are given a class, and other clones once, few, many or no size at all.

v_call	d_call	j_call	clone_size	cdr3_nt	cdr3_aa
TRBV7-6	.	TRBJ1-1	.	TGTGCCAGCAGCTTAGATCGGATTATGAACACTGAAGCTTTCTTT	CASSLDRIMNTEAFF
TRBV19	.	TRBJ1-1	.	TGTGCCAGTAGTATTTATGGGGGGAGGAACACTGAAGCTTTCTTT	CASSIYGGRNTEAFF
TRBV20-1	TRBD2	TRBJ2-7	many	TGCAGTGCTACCCCTCGCGGGAGCTGGTACGAGCAGTACTTC	CSATPRGSWYEQYF
TRBV20-1	TRBD2	TRBJ2-7	many	TGCAGTGCTAGAACCACTAGCGGCCCACTCTCCTACGAGCAGTACTTC	CSARTTSGPLSYEQYF
TRBV7-3	.	TRBJ1-6	.	TGTGCCAGCAGTTTAAAATCTTCGCATTCACCCCTCCACTTT	CASSLKSSHSPLHF
TRBV25-1	TRBD1	TRBJ2-5	many	TGTGCCAGCGGGTTGGACAGGGTGGGAGAGACCCAGTACTTC	CASGLDRVGETQYF
TRBV18	TRBD2	TRBJ2-1	few	TGTGCCAGCTCACCACTGAGGTCTTCAGGGACTAGCGGGGGGGCCGGTGAGCAGTTCTTC	CASSPLRSSGTSGGAGEQFF
TRBV24-1	TRBD2	TRBJ2-3	few	TGTGCCACCAGTGATCACCTTACGAGCGGGAGTAATACGCAGTATTTT	CATSDHLTSGSNTQYF
TRBV29-1	TRBD1	TRBJ1-1	many	TGCAGCGTGGAACGGACAGGGTTACTGGTGAACACTGAAGCTTTCTTT	CSVERTGLLVNTEAFF
TRBV19	.	TRBJ1-1	.	TGTGCCAGTAGGACGCCGGGACAGAACACTGAAGCTTTCTTT	CASRTPGQNTEAFF
TRBV5-4	TRBD2	TRBJ2-3	many	TGTGCCAGCAGCTTAGGACTAGCGGGAGATACGCAGTATTTT	CASSLGLAGDTQYF
TRBV23-1	.	TRBJ1-2	.	TGCGCCAGCAGGTCGGCGGCTAACTATGGCTACACCTTC	CASRSAANYGYTF
TRBV6-1	TRBD1	TRBJ1-3	.	TGTGCCACAGATGGGACAGCTGCCCTCGGAAACACCATATATTTT	CATDGTAALGNTIYF
TRBV4-1	.	TRBJ2-1	many	TGCGCCAGCAGCCAAGTACGGGGCAATGAGCAGTTCTTC	CASSQVRGNEQFF
TRBV12-3/TRBV12-4	.	TRBJ1-1	.	TGTGCCAGCAGTTTGGGGTTAGGGGGCACTGAAGCTTTCTTT	CASSLGLGGTEAFF
TRBV6-2/TRBV6-3	TRBD1	TRBJ2-2	many	TGTGCCAGCAGCCCTCGGGGGACAGGGAACACCGGGGAGCTGTTTTTT	CASSPRGTGNTGELFF
TRBV5-1	.	TRBJ2-5	few	TGCGCCAGCAGCTCCCTTAGGGAGACCCAGTACTTC	CASSSLRETQYF
TRBV14	.	TRBJ2-7	.	TGTGCCAGCAGCGGAGGGCCCCGGTTGGGCGAGCAGTACTTC	CASSGGPRLGEQYF